Listed below are T cell receptor beta chains from one sample, sequenced in a study of cytomegalovirus exposure and HLA in healthy donors. Produced via immunoSEQ multiplex PCR; TCRdb's table is partial and in-frame only. The repertoire holds some 130,000 clones, around 79% seen once, with roughly 6.8% in the top ten. The sample consisted of PBMCs. These receptors all stem from a man aged 35 to 55 in good health and CMV-seropositive. Both conserved end residues are part of each CDR3. The order of the fields is clone size, J gene, V gene, D gene, CDR3 protein, CDR3 DNA. A D gene is named only where the DNA matches it firmly. A row's size may be missing; if present it is once, few, many or a size class.

-,TRBJ2-1,TRBV7-9,TRBD2,CASSLVAGGGDEQFF,TGTGCCAGCAGCTTGGTAGCGGGAGGGGGCGATGAGCAGTTCTTC
-,TRBJ1-6,TRBV28,-,CASSFGQPDSPLHF,TGTGCCAGCAGTTTTGGGCAGCCGGATTCACCCCTCCACTTT
once,TRBJ2-1,TRBV28,TRBD1,CASSFDRAYSYNEQFF,TGTGCCAGCAGCTTTGACAGGGCCTACTCCTACAATGAGCAGTTCTTC
-,TRBJ1-3,TRBV19,-,CASSANRAGGNTIYF,TGTGCCAGTAGTGCCAACAGGGCTGGAGGAAACACCATATATTTT
-,TRBJ1-2,TRBV5-1,TRBD1,CASSLYLGQGMGYGYTF,TGCGCCAGCAGCTTATACCTCGGACAGGGGATGGGCTATGGCTACACCTTC
-,TRBJ2-1,TRBV18,-,CASSLGGNEQFF,TGTGCCAGCTCACTAGGAGGGAATGAGCAGTTCTTC
few,TRBJ2-6,TRBV4-1,-,CASSPTGSGANVLTF,TGCGCCAGCAGCCCGACAGGCTCTGGGGCCAACGTCCTGACTTTC
-,TRBJ1-5,TRBV19,TRBD1,CASSDGQGFGASQHF,TGTGCCAGTAGTGACGGACAGGGCTTTGGTGCGTCCCAGCATTTT
-,TRBJ2-5,TRBV29-1,TRBD2,CSETGTSGRGETQYF,TGCAGCGAAACCGGGACTAGCGGGAGGGGGGAGACCCAGTACTTC
-,TRBJ2-3,TRBV6-6,-,CASSLSFTDTQYF,TGTGCCAGCAGTTTAAGCTTCACAGATACGCAGTATTTT
few,TRBJ2-1,TRBV5-4,-,CASSLSQSSYNEQFF,TGTGCCAGCAGCTTGTCACAGTCCTCCTACAATGAGCAGTTCTTC
-,TRBJ2-7,TRBV30,TRBD2,CAWSVHGASGSLLYEQYF,TGTGCCTGGAGTGTACACGGAGCCAGCGGGAGCCTCCTCTACGAGCAGTACTTC
-,TRBJ2-7,TRBV18,TRBD1,CASSRDSLGYEQYF,TGTGCCAGCTCACGGGACAGCCTGGGCTACGAGCAGTACTTC
-,TRBJ1-4,TRBV19,-,CASSRQRSNEKLFF,TGTGCCAGTAGTAGACAGAGATCTAATGAAAAACTGTTTTTT
-,TRBJ1-4,TRBV6-5,TRBD1,CASSSRQGREKLFF,TGTGCCAGCAGTTCAAGACAGGGCCGGGAAAAACTGTTTTTT
-,TRBJ2-3,TRBV10-3,TRBD2,CAITHGTTTDTQYF,TGTGCCATCACGCATGGGACTACCACAGATACGCAGTATTTT
-,TRBJ2-1,TRBV27,TRBD2,CASSLIAGGFHNEQFF,TGTGCCAGCAGTTTAATAGCGGGAGGGTTCCACAATGAGCAGTTCTTC
-,TRBJ2-7,TRBV18,TRBD1,CASSPGTGSWEQYF,TGTGCCAGCTCACCGGGGACAGGGTCGTGGGAGCAGTACTTC
once,TRBJ1-1,TRBV6-5,-,CASSELDRNTEAFF,TGTGCCAGCAGCGAGCTCGACAGGAACACTGAAGCTTTCTTT
-,TRBJ2-5,TRBV6-5,-,CASSGSLLLETQYF,TGTGCCAGCAGTGGTAGTTTGCTTCTTGAGACCCAGTACTTC
-,TRBJ1-5,TRBV7-9,-,CASSSNREARHHQPQHF,TGTGCCAGCAGCTCCAACCGGGAGGCACGTCATCATCAGCCCCAGCATTTT
-,TRBJ1-2,TRBV16,-,CASSQSDTGYTF,TGTGCCAGCAGCCAATCGGACACTGGCTACACCTTC
-,TRBJ2-7,TRBV25-1,-,CASSEYLGSGYEQYF,TGTGCCAGCAGTGAATATCTGGGTTCGGGCTACGAGCAGTACTTC
-,TRBJ1-5,TRBV2,-,CASSELGGRDQPQHF,TGTGCCAGCAGTGAATTGGGAGGGAGGGATCAGCCCCAGCATTTT
-,TRBJ1-5,TRBV6-5,-,CASSWREGNQPQHF,TGTGCCAGCAGTTGGAGGGAGGGCAATCAGCCCCAGCATTTT
-,TRBJ2-7,TRBV5-5,TRBD2,CASSLGWDYSGEQYF,TGTGCCAGCAGCTTGGGTTGGGACTACTCGGGCGAGCAGTACTTC
-,TRBJ1-3,TRBV4-1,-,CASSQGLLYSGNTIYF,TGCGCCAGCAGCCAGGGACTATTGTACTCTGGAAACACCATATATTTT
-,TRBJ1-1,TRBV7-9,-,CASSRFEGGTRDTEAFF,TGTGCCAGCAGCCGCTTCGAGGGAGGAACTAGGGACACTGAAGCTTTCTTT
-,TRBJ2-7,TRBV9,-,CASSIMTGSYEQYF,TGTGCCAGCAGCATTATGACAGGTTCCTACGAGCAGTACTTC
-,TRBJ1-4,TRBV7-2,-,CASSQGTGWEKLFF,TGTGCCAGCAGCCAGGGAACAGGCTGGGAAAAACTGTTTTTT
-,TRBJ2-7,TRBV5-5,-,CASSLAHTYEQYF,TGTGCCAGCAGCTTGGCACATACCTACGAGCAGTACTTC